The 20 T cell receptor beta chains below come from one sample, sequenced in a study of identical twins. TCRdb redid the calling of the 5' RACE reads with MiXCR, one entry per CDR3 protein. This table has around 1.7 million distinct CDR3 sequences, about 30% appearing once. The sequenced sample was cord blood. Every receptor here comes from a newborn girl in good health.

This chain uses TRBV20-1 with TRBJ2-3, with TRBD2 matching over 8 bases. Trimming cost V 1 base and J 7 bases; bases outside gene matches: 4. The CDR3 spans 13 residues. Germline V gene lookup returns CDR1 DFQATT and CDR2 SNEGSKA (reference sequence). The chain's CDR3 is CSARVTSGYTQYF. CDR3 nucleotides: TGCAGTGCTAGAGTAACTAGCGGTTATACGCAGTATTTT.

J is TRBJ2-1 and V is TRBV7-9; TRBD1 is a possible D gene (5 bases). The CDR3 contains 16 residues. Germline lookup yields CDR1 SEHNR and CDR2 FQNEAQ (reference sequence). V lost 3 bases and J lost 9, with 21 bases in between. CDR3 amino acids: CASSLPSSVKGVEQFF. The DNA of the CDR3 is TGTGCCAGCAGCTTGCCCTCCAGCGTTAAAGGGGTTGAGCAGTTCTTC.

This clonotype showed up just a few times. The rearrangement joins TRBV25-1 to TRBJ1-2; tentative D call: TRBD1 (6 bases). Germline lookup yields CDR1 MGHDK and CDR2 SYGVNS. This CDR3 spans 13 amino acids. V was cut by 1 base and J by 4 bases, with 7 bases left in between. CDR3 protein: CASSEWGRYGYTF. The CDR3 DNA reads as TGTGCCAGCAGTGAATGGGGGCGCTATGGCTACACCTTC.

The chain links TRBV7-6 to TRBJ1-4; D gene ambiguous. Germline CDR1 reads SGHVS; CDR2 reads FNYEAQ. The V and J ends lost 5 bases and 4 bases respectively, with 14 bases between them. There are 15 residues in the CDR3. The CDR3 DNA reads TGTGCCAGCAGCCTAGGGCAGAGCCTTAATGAAAAACTGTTTTTT. Translating it yields CASSLGQSLNEKLFF.

This chain links TRBV9 with TRBJ1-1, with TRBD1 identical over 9 bases. Germline-derived CDR1 and CDR2 are SGDLS and YYNGEE. V dropped 2 bases and J dropped 3; count of bases not matched to a gene: 2. The CDR3 covers 14 residues. The chain's CDR3 is CASSVDRGYTEAFF. CDR3 DNA sequence: TGTGCCAGCAGCGTGGACAGGGGATACACTGAAGCTTTCTTT.

This clonotype appeared a few times. This chain links TRBV20-1 with TRBJ1-6; D may be TRBD1 (5 bases). Per germline, CDR1 DFQATT and CDR2 SNEGSKA (reference sequence). The CDR3 is 13 residues long. The V and J ends lost 6 bases and 5 bases respectively, with 11 bases between them. The CDR3, as DNA: TGCAGTGCCAGGGACGGACATAATTCACCCCTCCACTTT. It translates to CSARDGHNSPLHF.

The chain joins TRBV20-1 to TRBJ2-3; D is unclear. CDR3 length equals 14 residues. Germline CDR1 reads DFQATT; CDR2 reads SNEGSKA (reference sequence). Trimming stripped 5 bases from V and 4 bases from J, with 16 bases between. Here the CDR3 DNA reads TGCAGTGCTCCGGCGGTCGGGCTCCCAGATACGCAGTATTTT. Protein product: CSAPAVGLPDTQYF.

V and J are TRBV7-2 and TRBJ1-3; possibly TRBD1 for D (5 bases). The CDR3 is 17 amino acids. Trimming removed 5 bases at V and 0 bases at J, with 17 bases between. Germline-derived CDR1 and CDR2 are SGHTA and FQGNSA. The DNA for the CDR3 is TGTGCCAGCAGCGCTCACAGGTCTCTCTACTCTGGAAACACCATATATTTT. This sequence encodes CASSAHRSLYSGNTIYF.

This chain links TRBV6-6 with TRBJ1-2, with D maybe TRBD1 (5 bases). Germline CDR1 is MNHNY and CDR2 is SVGAGI (reference sequence). The CDR3 runs to 14 residues. V lost 6 bases to trimming and J lost 2 bases, with 13 bases between them. CDR3 nucleotide sequence: TGTGCCAGCAGACCCAGGGCGGGGAACTATGGCTACACCTTC. Translating gives CASRPRAGNYGYTF.

This clonotype has just a few counts. The chain is built from TRBV27 and TRBJ2-7; no definite D call. The CDR3 is 13 residues long. Germline V lookup: CDR1 MNHEY, CDR2 SMNVEV (reference sequence). Deletions cut 6 bases from V and 2 bases from J, with 11 bases between. CDR3: CASSKDMAYEQYF. The CDR3 bases are TGTGCCAGCAGCAAAGACATGGCCTACGAGCAGTACTTC.

The V call is TRBV20-1, the J call TRBJ2-4; D may be TRBD1 or TRBD2 (5 bases each). The J call may be wrong; the DNA end is better matched by TRBJ2-7. This CDR3 has 12 residues. The V gene's germline CDR1 is DFQATT and CDR2 SNEGSKA (reference sequence). The DNA for the CDR3 is TGCAGTGCTAGCTGGGGGAGACTCGAGCAGTACTTC. Translating it yields CSASWGRLEQYF.

The chain carries TRBV25-1 and TRBJ2-3; 10 nucleotides align to TRBD2. In germline, CDR1 is MGHDK, CDR2 SYGVNS. This CDR3 region has 17 residues. Losses at the gene ends were 4 bases for V and 6 bases for J; bases not matched to a gene: 13. CDR3 nucleotide sequence: TGTGCCAGCAGTGGTCCACTAGCGGGATATGTTCCGGATACGCAGTATTTT. It specifies CASSGPLAGYVPDTQYF.

The chain carries TRBV6-5 and TRBJ2-5; 12 nucleotides align to TRBD1. The DNA end is more similar to TRBJ2-7, so the J call may be wrong. Germline V gene data show CDR1 as MNHEY and CDR2 as SVGAGI. This CDR3 spans 15 amino acids. The CDR3 here is CASTRGQGAGYEQYF. The CDR3 DNA sequence: TGTGCCAGCACCAGGGGACAGGGGGCAGGATACGAGCAGTACTTC.

This sequence joins TRBV4-1 and TRBJ2-2, with D hard to call. The CDR3 has 14 residues. V lost 2 bases to trimming and J lost 1 base, with 5 bases between them. The germline V gene has CDR1 MGHRA and CDR2 YSYEKL. CDR3 amino acids: CASSQPQNTGELFF. For the CDR3, the DNA is TGCGCCAGCAGCCAACCACAGAACACCGGGGAGCTGTTTTTT.

In this sample, this clonotype turned up a few times. This rearrangement joins TRBV10-3 to TRBJ1-1; D is perhaps TRBD1 (6 bases). Germline V lookup: CDR1 ENHRY, CDR2 SYGVKD. The CDR3 is 15 residues long. V was trimmed by 3 bases and J by 6 bases, leaving 17 bases between them. The CDR3 DNA reads TGTGCCATCAGTGAAGGGATGGGGGCGAATCCTGAAGCTTTCTTT. It specifies CAISEGMGANPEAFF.

This chain joins TRBV6-4 and TRBJ2-7, with 13 positions matching TRBD2. Germline assignment: CDR1 MRHNA and CDR2 SNTAGT. The CDR3 length is 16 residues. Trimming took 0 bases from V and 2 from J; bases not matched to a gene: 1. The CDR3 DNA reads TGTGCCAGCAGTGACTCCGGACTAGCGGGAGCCTACGAGCAGTACTTC. Amino acid sequence: CASSDSGLAGAYEQYF.

Concerning this clonotype itself: The germline gene is not matched at one end of the junction; a read error may be the cause. V is TRBV29-1 and J is TRBJ2-1; 10 bases align to TRBD2. Germline V gene sequence: CDR1 SQVTM, CDR2 ANQGSEA. This CDR3 has 13 residues. The CDR3 DNA reads TGCAGCGCTAGCGGGAGATCCTGCAATGAGCAGTTCTTC. Translating it yields CSASGRSCNEQFF.

V is TRBV4-2 and J is TRBJ2-3, with a weak D call TRBD2 (6 bases). V lost 4 bases, J lost 6 bases, and 17 bases lay in between. The CDR3 length is 15 residues. The germline V gene has CDR1 LGHNA and CDR2 YNFKEQ. In nucleotides, the CDR3 is TGTGCCAGCAGCCCCGGGAGCCCCTCTTCCGATACGCAGTATTTT. Amino acids: CASSPGSPSSDTQYF.

This rearrangement joins TRBV20-1 to TRBJ1-3; 7 nucleotides align to TRBD1. CDR1 is DFQATT, CDR2 SNEGSKA, per germline (reference sequence). Trimming took 4 bases from V and 2 from J; bases not matched to a gene: 8. The CDR3 is 15 residues long. CDR3 in DNA: TGCAGTGCTATCGACAGGGAGGTCACTGGAAACACCATATATTTT. Its translation: CSAIDREVTGNTIYF.

The chain couples TRBV4-2 to TRBJ2-7; D is possibly TRBD2 (5 bases). Germline values: CDR1 LGHNA, CDR2 YNFKEQ. The ends were cut back, 3 bases at V and 8 bases at J, with 11 bases in the middle. The CDR3 length is 12 residues. Here the CDR3 DNA reads TGTGCCAGCAGCCATTGGAGAGGGAAGCAGTACTTC. It codes for CASSHWRGKQYF.